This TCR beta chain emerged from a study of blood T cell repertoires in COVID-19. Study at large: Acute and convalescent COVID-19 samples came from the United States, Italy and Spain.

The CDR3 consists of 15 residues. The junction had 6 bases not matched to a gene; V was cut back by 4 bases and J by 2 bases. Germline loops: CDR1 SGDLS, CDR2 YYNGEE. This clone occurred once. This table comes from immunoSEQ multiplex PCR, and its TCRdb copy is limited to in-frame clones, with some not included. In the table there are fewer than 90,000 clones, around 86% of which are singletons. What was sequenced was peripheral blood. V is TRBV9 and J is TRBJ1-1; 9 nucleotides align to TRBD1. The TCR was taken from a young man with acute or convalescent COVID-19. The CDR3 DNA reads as TGTGCCAGCAGCCCTCCGGGACAGGGAAACACTGAAGCTTTCTTT. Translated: CASSPPGQGNTEAFF. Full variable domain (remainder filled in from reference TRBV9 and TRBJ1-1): DSGVTQTPKHLITATGQRVTLRCSPRSGDLSVYWYQQSLDQGLQFLIQYYNGEERAKGNILERFSAQQFPDLHSELNLSSLELGDSALYFCASSPPGQGNTEAFFGQGTRLTVV.